A single sample is the source of the 25 T cell receptor beta chains below, sequenced in a study of T cell responses to AZD1222 COVID-19 vaccine. Profiling relied on immunoSEQ multiplex PCR, and the TCRdb table lists in-frame clones only, not all of them. Of over 130,000 clones listed, 93% are singletons. The sample in question was peripheral blood, obtained on day 0 of AZD1222 vaccination. The origin of the receptors is an adult in good health.

The chain carries TRBV10-3 and TRBJ1-6; no clear D gene. CDR3 length equals 12 residues. V was clipped by 2 bases and J by 9 bases, with 5 bases between them. Germline values: CDR1 ENHRY, CDR2 SYGVKD. Here the CDR3 DNA reads TGTGCCATCAGTGAGCGACGTTCACCCCTCCACTTT. It specifies CAISERRSPLHF.

The chain carries TRBV28 and TRBJ2-5; 16 nucleotides match TRBD2. There are 15 residues in the CDR3. In germline, CDR1 is MDHEN, CDR2 SYDVKM. V shed 11 bases, J shed 4 bases, and the junction held 7 bases outside the gene matches. This CDR3 is CASRGTSGRVETQYF. Written as DNA, the CDR3 is TGTGCCTCCAGAGGGACTAGCGGGAGGGTAGAGACCCAGTACTTC. The whole variable domain, filled in from reference TRBV28 and TRBJ2-5, reads DVKVTQSSRYLVKRTGEKVFLECVQDMDHENMFWYRQDPGLGLRLIYFSYDVKMKEKGDIPEGYSVSREKKERFSLILESASTNQTSMYLCASRGTSGRVETQYFGPGTRLLVL.

The chain couples TRBV6-5 to TRBJ1-5; D might be TRBD1 (5 bases). This CDR3 has 14 amino acids. Germline V CDR1 and CDR2: MNHEY, SVGAGI. Between the trimmed V and J ends, which lost 4 bases and 1 base, there was a span of 8 bases. The CDR3 nucleotides read TGTGCCAGCAGTTCCGGGGGGAGCAATCAGCCCCAGCATTTT. Its translation: CASSSGGSNQPQHF.

The chain couples TRBV7-2 to TRBJ1-5; perhaps TRBD1 as D (6 bases). The CDR3 has 16 residues. Germline CDR1 is SGHTA and CDR2 is FQGNSA. Trimming stripped 1 base from V and 1 base from J, with 11 bases between. The CDR3 loop reads CASSLVGGQSNQPQHF. CDR3 coding DNA: TGTGCCAGCAGCTTAGTGGGGGGGCAGAGCAATCAGCCCCAGCATTTT.

This clone turned up a few times. This sequence joins TRBV19 and TRBJ2-3, with D possibly TRBD2 on 6 matching bases. This CDR3 region has 14 residues. Germline-derived CDR1 and CDR2 are LNHDA and SQIVND (reference sequence). V shed 8 bases and J shed 7 bases, with 19 bases lying between them. Written as DNA, the CDR3 is TGTGCCAGTCGAACGCGGGGTTCAGACCATACGCAGTATTTT. Its translation is CASRTRGSDHTQYF.

The CDR3 DNA follows: TGTGCCAGCAGATCGACAGGGGAGAGCTATGGCTACACCTTC. It yields the protein CASRSTGESYGYTF. The gene calls are TRBV6-5 and TRBJ1-2; TRBD1 matches 8 bases. Per germline, CDR1 MNHEY and CDR2 SVGAGI. This CDR3 comprises 14 residues. Losses at the gene ends were 6 bases for V and 4 bases for J; bases not matched to a gene: 7.

This chain joins TRBV6-1 and TRBJ2-7; tentative D call: TRBD1 (5 bases). The CDR3 totals 14 residues. The germline V and J ends were trimmed by 1 base and 2 bases, with 9 bases remaining between them. Looked up from germline, CDR1 is MNHNS and CDR2 is SASEGT. The CDR3 DNA follows: TGTGCCAGCAGTGAAGGCAGGGTTGCCTACGAGCAGTACTTC. Protein product: CASSEGRVAYEQYF.

The chain joins TRBV18 to TRBJ1-2, with unresolved D. Trimming stripped 3 bases from V and 3 bases from J, with 20 bases between. The CDR3 has 17 residues. Germline V lookup: CDR1 KGHSH, CDR2 LQKENI. CDR3 amino acids: CASSPLISLSPHYGYTF. The CDR3 DNA reads as TGTGCCAGCTCACCGTTAATTAGTCTCTCGCCTCACTATGGCTACACCTTC.

The J gene is TRBJ1-5, the V gene TRBV10-3; 9 nucleotides align to TRBD1. Trimming took 2 bases from V and 7 from J; bases not matched to a gene: 3. Germline V gene lookup returns CDR1 ENHRY and CDR2 SYGVKD. The CDR3 spans 14 residues. The chain's CDR3 is CAISEDRGEQPQHF. The CDR3 coding sequence is TGTGCCATCAGTGAGGACAGGGGGGAACAGCCCCAGCATTTT.

The chain combines TRBV9 with TRBJ2-1, with 15 bases identical to TRBD2. The CDR3 totals 19 residues. CDR1 is SGDLS and CDR2 is YYNGEE in the germline V gene. The V and J ends lost 3 bases and 2 bases, in that order; junction bases with no gene match: 9. CDR3 sequence reads: CASSAGGLAGGPAYNEQFF. CDR3 bases: TGTGCCAGCAGCGCCGGGGGACTAGCGGGGGGCCCGGCCTACAATGAGCAGTTCTTC.

The chain uses TRBV6-2 or TRBV6-3 and TRBJ2-2; D may be TRBD1 or TRBD2 (6 bases each). The CDR3 sequence is 16 residues long. Germline V gives CDR1 MNHEY, CDR2 SVGEGT. Trimming removed 6 bases at V and 1 base at J, with 15 bases between. In DNA, the CDR3 is TGTGCCAGCAGCCCTTCGGGGGCAAAGAACACCGGGGAGCTGTTTTTT. This codes for CASSPSGAKNTGELFF.

This clone occurred once. Other DNA sequences in the sample encode the same CDR3. The V call is TRBV18, the J call TRBJ2-5; 9 bases line up with TRBD1. From germline, CDR1 is KGHSH and CDR2 LQKENI. The V gene end was trimmed by 3 bases and the J gene end by 2 bases; junction bases not matched to a gene: 1. The length of the CDR3 is 14 residues. The chain's CDR3 is CASSPGQGQETQYF. Here the CDR3 DNA reads TGTGCCAGCTCACCGGGACAGGGACAAGAGACCCAGTACTTC.

This clone was observed once. The chain combines TRBV5-1 with TRBJ1-1, with unresolved D. CDR1 and CDR2 (germline): SGHRS, YFSETQ. CDR3 length: 12 residues. Trimming removed 2 bases from V and 1 base from J, with 3 bases in between. The CDR3 DNA sequence: TGCGCCAGCAGCTTCCAGAACACTGAAGCTTTCTTT. The encoded protein is CASSFQNTEAFF. The variable domain in full, with the rest retrieved from reference TRBV5-1 and TRBJ1-1, is KAGVTQTPRYLIKTRGQQVTLSCSPISGHRSVSWYQQTPGQGLQFLFEYFSETQRNKGNFPGRFSGRQFSNSRSEMNVSTLELGDSALYLCASSFQNTEAFFGQGTRLTVV.

The V gene is TRBV4-1, the J gene TRBJ2-1, with 14 bases aligning to TRBD2. This CDR3 is built from 17 residues. Germline CDR1 is MGHRA and CDR2 is YSYEKL. Trimming removed 0 bases from V and 7 bases from J; junction bases left unmatched: 5. CDR3 residues: CASSQDKGLAGENEQFF. Written as DNA, the CDR3 is TGCGCCAGCAGCCAAGATAAGGGACTAGCGGGGGAAAATGAGCAGTTCTTC.

The rearrangement links TRBV6-1 to TRBJ2-7; 10 bases match TRBD1. V lost 1 base to trimming and J lost 3 bases; unmatched junction nucleotides: 3. Germline CDR1 reads MNHNS; CDR2 reads SASEGT. This CDR3 spans 15 amino acids. CDR3 nucleotide sequence: TGTGCCAGCAGTGAAGGACAGGGGGCCAACTACGAGCAGTACTTC. It codes for CASSEGQGANYEQYF.

The rearrangement joins TRBV4-1 to TRBJ1-1; D is uncertain. Germline V gene data show CDR1 as MGHRA and CDR2 as YSYEKL. The CDR3 spans 18 residues. Trimming shortened V by 0 bases and J by 0 bases, and 17 bases separated the two germline ends. DNA for the CDR3: TGCGCCAGCAGCCAAGATCCTCCGGGTAGCAGCATGAACACTGAAGCTTTCTTT. This codes for CASSQDPPGSSMNTEAFF.

The count of this clone is one. The chain has TRBV19 and TRBJ1-1; D ambiguous. The CDR3 sequence is 15 residues long. Germline loops: CDR1 LNHDA, CDR2 SQIVND (reference sequence). V was trimmed by 2 bases and J by 10 bases, leaving 20 bases between them. The DNA for the CDR3 is TGTGCCAGTAGTATACGGGAGCTCGGATGGATCCGAGCTTTCTTT. Protein sequence: CASSIRELGWIRAFF.

This chain connects TRBV7-2 to TRBJ1-4; a possible D gene is TRBD1 (6 bases). This CDR3 is 14 amino acids long. The V gene's germline CDR1 is SGHTA and CDR2 FQGNSA. Between the trimmed V and J ends, which lost 0 bases and 7 bases, there was a span of 9 bases. CDR3 amino acids: CASSLAGTSEKLFF. The CDR3 DNA reads as TGTGCCAGCAGCTTAGCGGGGACAAGTGAAAAACTGTTTTTT.

This clone was seen a single time. The rearrangement joins TRBV29-1 to TRBJ2-3; D perhaps matches TRBD2 (6 bases). V shed 4 bases and J shed 5 bases, with 19 bases lying between them. CDR1 and CDR2 (germline): SQVTM, ANQGSEA. The CDR3 spans 15 residues. CDR3 DNA sequence: TGCAGCGTTGGCCTACCTAGCGCCGGGAGAGATACGCAGTATTTT. It yields the protein CSVGLPSAGRDTQYF.

The genes are TRBV5-4 and TRBJ2-2; D is tentatively TRBD1 or TRBD2 (6 bases each). This CDR3 spans 16 amino acids. The germline gives CDR1 SGHNT, CDR2 YYREEE (reference sequence). The V end lost 3 bases, the J end lost 5 bases, and 17 bases lay between the germline ends. The CDR3, as DNA: TGTGCCAGCAGCTCCCAGTGGGGGGCCAAGACCGGGGAGCTGTTTTTT. It specifies CASSSQWGAKTGELFF. The variable domain in full, with the rest retrieved from reference TRBV5-4 and TRBJ2-2, is ETGVTQSPTHLIKTRGQQVTLRCSSQSGHNTVSWYQQALGQGPQFIFQYYREEENGRGNFPPRFSGLQFPNYSSELNVNALELDDSALYLCASSSQWGAKTGELFFGEGSRLTVL.

The chain couples TRBV5-1 to TRBJ2-1; 10 bases line up with TRBD2. The CDR3 totals 14 residues. CDR1 and CDR2 from the germline V gene are SGHRS and YFSETQ. With V trimmed by 5 bases and J by 4 bases, 3 bases remained unmatched. CDR3 amino acids: CASSSAGGYNEQFF. For the CDR3, the DNA is TGCGCCAGCAGTTCAGCGGGGGGGTACAATGAGCAGTTCTTC. Full variable domain (rest looked up from reference TRBV5-1 and TRBJ2-1): KAGVTQTPRYLIKTRGQQVTLSCSPISGHRSVSWYQQTPGQGLQFLFEYFSETQRNKGNFPGRFSGRQFSNSRSEMNVSTLELGDSALYLCASSSAGGYNEQFFGPGTRLTVL.

The gene calls are TRBV2 and TRBJ1-4; D is unresolved. The CDR3 totals 14 residues. Trimming removed 6 bases at V and 6 bases at J, with 14 bases between. CDR1 SNHLY and CDR2 FYNNEI come from the germline V gene. The CDR3 protein is CASSGGHGYEKLFF. The CDR3 DNA reads as TGTGCCAGCAGCGGCGGGCACGGATATGAAAAACTGTTTTTT.

The rearrangement joins TRBV11-1 to TRBJ2-1, with D possibly being TRBD1 or TRBD2 (5 bases each). From germline, CDR1 is SGHAT and CDR2 FQDESV (reference sequence). The CDR3 loop spans 14 amino acids. V was cut by 5 bases and J by 7 bases, with 15 bases left in between. The CDR3 DNA reads TGTGCCAGCAGCACGAGTATAGAGGGGAATGAGCAGTTCTTC. As protein: CASSTSIEGNEQFF.

The chain combines TRBV5-4 with TRBJ2-3; TRBD2 aligns across 7 bases. CDR1 is SGHNT and CDR2 is YYREEE in the germline V gene (reference sequence). Unmatched junction bases numbered 10, after V lost 2 bases and J lost 4 bases. The CDR3 contains 16 residues. Here the CDR3 reads CASSLGAGRGADTQYF. CDR3 nucleotides: TGTGCCAGCAGCTTAGGAGCGGGCCGGGGGGCAGATACGCAGTATTTT.

There are a few counts of this clone. The V and J genes are TRBV19 and TRBJ1-5; tentatively, D is TRBD1 (5 bases). Germline V gene data show CDR1 as LNHDA and CDR2 as SQIVND (reference sequence). The V end was cut by 7 bases, the J end by 5 bases, with 12 bases between. CDR3 length: 13 residues. CDR3 loop: CASNLEGDQPQHF. The CDR3 region has the DNA TGTGCCAGTAATCTTGAAGGGGATCAGCCCCAGCATTTT.